There are a few counts of the clone carrying this T cell receptor (beta chain). Its target is unknown. This specimen comes from a study of T cell repertoires in cytomegalovirus infection. TCRdb analysed the reads with MiXCR anew, one entry per CDR3 protein. The sample contains around 750,000 distinct CDR3 sequences, approximately 32% of which appear only once. The CDR3 has 15 residues. V was shortened by 1 base and J by 2 bases, with 11 bases between the two germline ends. The origin of this receptor is a human donor in good health (CMV status not recorded). Some clones in this sample may be carry-over from other donors' samples. This chain links TRBV12-3 or TRBV12-4 with TRBJ2-5; D could derive from TRBD1 or TRBD2 (5 bases each). The input for sequencing was cultured CD8+ T cells from PBMCs, taken from culture after CMV antigen stimulation. The CDR3 here is CASSLGWWGQETQYF. In DNA form, the CDR3 reads TGTGCCAGCAGTTTAGGATGGTGGGGGCAAGAGACCCAGTACTTC.